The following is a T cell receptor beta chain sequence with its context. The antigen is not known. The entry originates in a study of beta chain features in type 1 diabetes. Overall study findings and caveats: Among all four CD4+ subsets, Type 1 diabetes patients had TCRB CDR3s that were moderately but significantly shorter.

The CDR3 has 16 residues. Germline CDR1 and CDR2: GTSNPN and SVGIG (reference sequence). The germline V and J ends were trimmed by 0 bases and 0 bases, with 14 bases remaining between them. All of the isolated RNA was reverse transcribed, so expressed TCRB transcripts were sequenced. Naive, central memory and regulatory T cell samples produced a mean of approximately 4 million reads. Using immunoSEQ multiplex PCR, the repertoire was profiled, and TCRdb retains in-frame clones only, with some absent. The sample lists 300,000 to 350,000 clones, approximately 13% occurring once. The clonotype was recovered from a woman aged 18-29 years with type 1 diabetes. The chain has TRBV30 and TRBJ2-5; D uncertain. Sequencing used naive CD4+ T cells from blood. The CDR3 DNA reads TGTGCCTGGAGTGTACTTACCCCCGGGTACCAAGAGACCCAGTACTTC. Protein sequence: CAWSVLTPGYQETQYF.